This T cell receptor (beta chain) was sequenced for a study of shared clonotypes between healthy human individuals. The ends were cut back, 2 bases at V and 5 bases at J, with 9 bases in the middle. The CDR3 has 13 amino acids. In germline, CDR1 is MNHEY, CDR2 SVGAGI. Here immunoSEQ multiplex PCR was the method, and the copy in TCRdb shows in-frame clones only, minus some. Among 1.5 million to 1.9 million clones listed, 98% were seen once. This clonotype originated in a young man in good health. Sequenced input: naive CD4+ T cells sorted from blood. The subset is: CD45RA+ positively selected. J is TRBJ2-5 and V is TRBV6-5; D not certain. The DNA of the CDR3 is TGTGCCAGCAGTTACACCCGCGTGGAGACCCAGTACTTC. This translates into CASSYTRVETQYF.